This T cell receptor beta chain comes out of a study of CD8 T cells in ankylosing spondylitis (dated by TCRdb to 2016 to 2017). For context, the study as a whole: T cell receptor beta repertoires were profiled in healthy donors and ankylosing spondylitis patients so that disease-linked TCR variants could be found. In total, the full study cohort was made up of roughly 100 healthy donors and 25 ankylosing spondylitis patients. Peripheral blood samples were taken, and synovial fluid was additionally collected from ankylosing spondylitis patients. General findings and caveats noted by the study authors: Some TCR beta motif variants had previously been reported in synovial fluid and blood of reactive arthritis patients, which suggested common disease-initiation mechanisms. According to the report, matched synovial fluid samples from ankylosing spondylitis patients were significantly enriched for the disease-linked clones. A TCR beta motif made up of several highly homologous amino acid variants appeared to be characteristic of blood from ankylosing spondylitis patients. The disease-linked clones showed a CD8+ phenotype and occurred at relatively low frequencies in peripheral blood.

The sequencing machine was an Illumina HiSeq 2500. Quantitative 5'-RACE with molecular barcodes was the method used to prepare the TCR beta libraries. The paper's data handling went like this. Disease-linked TCR variants were identified with a new computational method built on a probabilistic model of VDJ rearrangement. The public reads were quality trimmed at Q25 with fastp and then assembled into clones with MiXCR by TCRdb, keeping productive beta chains. Rows matching on CDR3 protein sequence are summarized as one entry with the most common DNA and genes. The V and J calls follow TCRdb's processing rather than the paper's. The sample profile shows 450,000 to 550,000 distinct CDR3 sequences; 5.3% of them were found once. The ten top clones hold around 3.4% of the sample. Ten or more counts support this clonotype. No cognate antigen has been identified for it. No base qualities exist here, and no much larger clone lies one base off it.

Sequenced input: blood, either unsorted or a sorted T cell fraction (not recorded which). The TCR sequence derives from a male donor with ankylosing spondylitis.

For the CDR3, the sequence is CASSLGQGGGINNEQFF. The DNA sequence reads TGCGCCAGCAGCCTGGGACAAGGGGGGGGAATCAACAATGAGCAGTTCTTC. The rearrangement joined TRBV5-1 to TRBJ2-1, and TRBD2 may be the D gene, going by 7 matching bases. Reading from cysteine to phenylalanine, the CDR3 counts 17 amino acids. Only the CDR3 portion is preserved as DNA: 51 bases, with reading frame beginning at the first base. According to the germline V gene, CDR1 reads SGHRS and CDR2 reads YFSETQ. V loses 4 bases of germline sequence and J loses 5 bases, and the interval between the two ends is 22 bases. The entire variable domain, with the stretches around the CDR3 drawn from the reference TRBV5-1 and TRBJ2-1 proteins, is KAGVTQTPRYLIKTRGQQVTLSCSPISGHRSVSWYQQTPGQGLQFLFEYFSETQRNKGNFPGRFSGRQFSNSRSEMNVSTLELGDSALYLCASSLGQGGGINNEQFFGPGTRLTVL.